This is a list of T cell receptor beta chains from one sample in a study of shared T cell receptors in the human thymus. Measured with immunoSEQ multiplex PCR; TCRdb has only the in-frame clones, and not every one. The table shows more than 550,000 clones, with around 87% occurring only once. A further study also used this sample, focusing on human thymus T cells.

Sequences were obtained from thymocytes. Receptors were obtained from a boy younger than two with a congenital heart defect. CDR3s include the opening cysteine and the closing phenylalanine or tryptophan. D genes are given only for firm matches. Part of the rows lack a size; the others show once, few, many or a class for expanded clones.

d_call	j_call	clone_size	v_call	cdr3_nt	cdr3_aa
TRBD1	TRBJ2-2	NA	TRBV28	TGTGCCAGCAGTTTATGGGTGACAGGGATGGCCGGGGAGCTGTTTTTT	CASSLWVTGMAGELFF
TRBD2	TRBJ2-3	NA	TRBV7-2	TGTGCCAGCAGCTGCTTAACGAACTCTAGCGGGAGGTACGATACGCAGTATTTT	CASSCLTNSSGRYDTQYF
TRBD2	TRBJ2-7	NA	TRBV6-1	TGTGCCAGCAGTGCGCTAGCGGGCTCCTACGAGCAGTACTTC	CASSALAGSYEQYF
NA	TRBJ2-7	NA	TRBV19	TGTGCCAGTAGTATGGGGGAGACAGGTATCCACGAGCAGTACTTC	CASSMGETGIHEQYF
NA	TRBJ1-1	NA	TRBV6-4	TGTGCCTTAAGGACTGATAACACTGAAGCTTTCTTT	CALRTDNTEAFF
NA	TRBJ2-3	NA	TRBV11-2	TGTGCCAGCAGTTTGTCCCCGTTTTGTACGGGCACAGATACGCAGTATTTT	CASSLSPFCTGTDTQYF
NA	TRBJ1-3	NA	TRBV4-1	TGCGCCAGCAGCCACCACCTGGGGGGACTCTCTGGAAACACCATATATTTT	CASSHHLGGLSGNTIYF
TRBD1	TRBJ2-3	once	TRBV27	TGTGCCAGCAGTGTACAACTAGGGGGCGATACGCAGTATTTT	CASSVQLGGDTQYF
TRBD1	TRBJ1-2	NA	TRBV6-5	TGTGCCAGCAGTTACCTGGACAGGGGGCGGTGGAATGGCTACACCTTC	CASSYLDRGRWNGYTF
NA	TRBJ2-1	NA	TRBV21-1	TGTGCCAGCTCTCGGGGGATAAGCTCCTACAATGAGCAGTTCTTC	CASSRGISSYNEQFF
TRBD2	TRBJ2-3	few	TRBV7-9	TGTGCCAGCAGCTTAGACGGACTAGCCGCAGATACGCAGTATTTT	CASSLDGLAADTQYF